This T cell receptor beta chain stems from a study of post-analysis software for immune sequencing data. Background on the study: In terms of disease course, relapsing-remitting, secondary progressive and progressive-relapsing multiple sclerosis were included. Whole-study findings and limits: The normalized Chao1 diversity of multiple sclerosis patients was significantly lower than that of controls. Strong co-clustering by F measure linked samples that shared a preparation batch. Comparison of patients with controls showed roughly five TRBV segments more frequent in patients, TRBV5-6, TRBV5-1 and TRBV20-1 among them.

This clonotype has only a few counts. Its specificity is not known. Unique molecular identifiers were built into the TCR beta cDNA libraries. A single record per CDR3 protein comes from TCRdb applying MiXCR to the PCR reads. The sample includes more than 450,000 distinct CDR3 sequences, about a third of them seen just once. The germline V gene encodes CDR1 DFQATT and CDR2 SNEGSKA (reference sequence). The CDR3 contains 15 residues. Trimming cost V 3 bases and J 8 bases; bases outside gene matches: 15. Sequencing was done on a sample of blood. This sequence joins TRBV20-1 and TRBJ1-2; 7 positions match TRBD1. The sequence derives from a girl younger than 18 with multiple sclerosis. The CDR3 DNA sequence: TGCAGTGCTAGGACGCGACAGGGATTATTGCTAGGCTACACCTTC. Translated, it gives CSARTRQGLLLGYTF.